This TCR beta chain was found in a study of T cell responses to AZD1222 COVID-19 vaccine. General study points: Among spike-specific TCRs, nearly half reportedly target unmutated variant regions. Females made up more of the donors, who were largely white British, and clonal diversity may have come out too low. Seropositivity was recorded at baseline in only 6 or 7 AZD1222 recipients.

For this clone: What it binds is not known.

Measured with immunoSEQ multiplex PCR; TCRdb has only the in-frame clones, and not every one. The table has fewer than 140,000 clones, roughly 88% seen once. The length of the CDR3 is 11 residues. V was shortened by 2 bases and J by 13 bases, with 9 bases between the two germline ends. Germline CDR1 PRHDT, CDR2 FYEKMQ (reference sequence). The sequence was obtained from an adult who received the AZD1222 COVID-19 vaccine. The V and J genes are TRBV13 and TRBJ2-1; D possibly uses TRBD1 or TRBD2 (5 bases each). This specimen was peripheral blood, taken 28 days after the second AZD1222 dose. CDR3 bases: TGTGCCAGCAGCTTATTGGGGGTTCAGTTCTTC. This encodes CASSLLGVQFF.